The 4 T cell receptor beta chains below come from one sample, sequenced in a study of T cell responses to AZD1222 COVID-19 vaccine. Sequenced by immunoSEQ multiplex PCR; TCRdb stores in-frame clones only, minus some. The data show around 150,000 clones, with roughly 85% seen just once and roughly 8.7% held by the top ten. The material was peripheral blood, obtained 28 days after the second dose of the MenACWY control vaccine. These receptors all come from an adult who received the MenACWY meningococcal vaccine as a control.

This clone was found once. This chain joins TRBV30 and TRBJ1-2; tentatively, D is TRBD1 (6 bases). The CDR3 sequence is 12 residues long. The V gene's germline CDR1 is GTSNPN and CDR2 SVGIG (reference sequence). V lost 0 bases and J lost 10, with 12 bases in between. The CDR3 DNA reads as TGTGCCTGGAGTGTACAGGGCCCCATCTACACCTTC. This gives the protein CAWSVQGPIYTF.

This chain uses TRBV18 with TRBJ2-1, with D possibly TRBD1 on 6 matching bases. Looked up from germline, CDR1 is KGHSH and CDR2 is LQKENI. The CDR3 loop spans 14 amino acids. With 2 bases removed from V and 8 bases from J, the gap between germline ends came to 13 bases. CDR3 DNA: TGTGCCAGCTCACCAGCTGGGGGCCGGCATGAGCAGTTCTTC. Translation: CASSPAGGRHEQFF.

This chain connects TRBV4-2 to TRBJ2-7; D perhaps matches TRBD2 (7 bases). The V and J ends lost 4 bases and 4 bases respectively, with 17 bases between them. Looked up from germline, CDR1 is LGHNA and CDR2 is YNFKEQ. The CDR3 is 15 amino acids. The CDR3 DNA is TGTGCCAGCAGCCCCCAAAGGGGGAGGGAGTACGAGCAGTACTTC. Translation gives CASSPQRGREYEQYF.

The chain recombines TRBV5-6 with TRBJ2-7; either TRBD1 or TRBD2 may fit D (6 bases each). The CDR3 is 14 residues long. Trimming stripped 2 bases from V and 2 bases from J, with 11 bases between. The germline gives CDR1 SGHDT, CDR2 YYEEEE. The DNA of the CDR3 is TGTGCCAGCAGCTTCGGGGGCAGGCCCTACGAGCAGTACTTC. It specifies CASSFGGRPYEQYF.